The T cell receptor (beta chain) under discussion was sequenced for a study of T cells in Graves' hyperthyroidism and ophthalmopathy. The CDR3 regions of TCR beta were amplified from RNA transcripts. First-round RT-PCR targeting the TCR CDR3 was performed with the HTBI primer set. TCRdb re-derived calls from the multiplex PCR reads in MiXCR, one entry per CDR3 protein. This sample yields 360,000 or so distinct CDR3 sequences, of which around a sixth are seen a single time; about 16% belongs to the top ten. Diagnoses were made from clinical symptoms, serum measures (thyroxine and TRAb), thyroid ultrasound and orbital computed tomography. Germline V gives CDR1 SGHKS, CDR2 YYEKEE (reference sequence). V gave up 6 bases and J gave up 0 bases, with 16 bases separating them. This CDR3 has 16 amino acids.

This sequence originates from a middle-aged woman with Graves' ophthalmopathy. The rearrangement joins TRBV5-5 to TRBJ1-3; tentatively, D is TRBD1 (6 bases). The sample consisted of blood. Written as DNA, the CDR3 is TGTGCCAGCACCGGGGGGGGCGGATACTCTGGAAACACCATATATTTT. Its protein product is CASTGGGGYSGNTIYF.